The 5 T cell receptor beta chains below all came from one sample that was sequenced in a study of blood T cell repertoires in COVID-19. Profiling relied on immunoSEQ multiplex PCR, and the TCRdb table lists in-frame clones only, not all of them. In the table there are more than 140,000 clones, 80% to 90% of which are singletons. Sequenced sample: peripheral blood. These receptors were obtained from a woman in her sixties with acute or convalescent COVID-19.

The chain has TRBV6-5 and TRBJ1-2; D unclear. Looked up from germline, CDR1 is MNHEY and CDR2 is SVGAGI. The CDR3 is 14 amino acids. V lost 6 bases, J lost 7 bases, and 18 bases lay in between. The CDR3: CASRFREHEGGYTF. The DNA of the CDR3 is TGTGCCAGCAGGTTCCGGGAACACGAGGGTGGCTACACCTTC.

The chain is built from TRBV5-5 and TRBJ1-5; the match to TRBD1 covers 9 bases. The junction had 12 bases not matched to a gene; V was cut back by 4 bases and J by 4 bases. The CDR3 loop spans 17 amino acids. In germline, CDR1 is SGHKS, CDR2 YYEKEE (reference sequence). The CDR3 DNA follows: TGTGCCAGCAGCCCTGGCCAGGGACAGGGAAAAAATCAGCCCCAGCATTTT. Translation: CASSPGQGQGKNQPQHF. The whole variable domain, filled in from reference TRBV5-5 and TRBJ1-5, reads DAGVTQSPTHLIKTRGQQVTLRCSPISGHKSVSWYQQVLGQGPQFIFQYYEKEERGRGNFPDRFSARQFPNYSSELNVNALLLGDSALYLCASSPGQGQGKNQPQHFGDGTRLSIL.

The chain uses TRBV7-2 and TRBJ1-2, with D perhaps matching TRBD1 (6 bases). V shed 2 bases and J shed 3 bases, with 7 bases lying between them. Germline CDR1 reads SGHTA; CDR2 reads FQGNSA. The CDR3 is made up of 13 amino acids. The CDR3 spells CASSLNRDYGYTF. Here the CDR3 DNA reads TGTGCCAGCAGCTTAAACAGGGACTATGGCTACACCTTC.

The chain recombines TRBV18 with TRBJ1-2; 8 bases are a match to TRBD1. This CDR3 is 15 amino acids long. The V segment lost 3 bases and the J segment 2 bases; nucleotides outside the gene matches: 5. The germline V gene has CDR1 KGHSH and CDR2 LQKENI. CDR3 sequence (DNA): TGTGCCAGCTCACCCGCGACAGGGGCCAACTATGGCTACACCTTC. This translates into CASSPATGANYGYTF.

This clone appeared a few times. The V gene is TRBV2, the J gene TRBJ1-1; 9 bases are a match to TRBD1. Trimming at V came to 6 bases and at J to 5 bases, leaving 7 bases not matched to a gene. Looked up from germline, CDR1 is SNHLY and CDR2 is FYNNEI. The CDR3 is made up of 14 amino acids. The CDR3 DNA reads as TGTGCCAGCAGCTGGACAGGGGTAGGGACTGAAGCTTTCTTT. As protein: CASSWTGVGTEAFF. Drawing the rest from reference TRBV2 and TRBJ1-1, the complete variable domain is EPEVTQTPSHQVTQMGQEVILRCVPISNHLYFYWYRQILGQKVEFLVSFYNNEISEKSEIFDDQFSVERPDGSNFTLKIRSTKLEDSAMYFCASSWTGVGTEAFFGQGTRLTVV.